This T cell receptor beta chain was documented in a study of control samples from healthy donors and cancer patients. TCRdb keeps only in-frame clones here, not all; method: immunoSEQ multiplex PCR. This table has 120,000 or so clones, around 87% appearing once. In germline, CDR1 is SGDLS, CDR2 YYNGEE. With V trimmed by 4 bases and J by 5 bases, 5 bases remained unmatched. CDR3 length equals 13 residues. V gene TRBV9 combines with J gene TRBJ1-1; the match to TRBD1 covers 7 bases. The sequenced material came from PBMCs. The receptor comes from a woman aged 60-70 years with lung cancer. CDR3 DNA sequence: TGTGCCAGCAGCTTACGGGACAGAACTGAAGCTTTCTTT. Amino acid sequence: CASSLRDRTEAFF.